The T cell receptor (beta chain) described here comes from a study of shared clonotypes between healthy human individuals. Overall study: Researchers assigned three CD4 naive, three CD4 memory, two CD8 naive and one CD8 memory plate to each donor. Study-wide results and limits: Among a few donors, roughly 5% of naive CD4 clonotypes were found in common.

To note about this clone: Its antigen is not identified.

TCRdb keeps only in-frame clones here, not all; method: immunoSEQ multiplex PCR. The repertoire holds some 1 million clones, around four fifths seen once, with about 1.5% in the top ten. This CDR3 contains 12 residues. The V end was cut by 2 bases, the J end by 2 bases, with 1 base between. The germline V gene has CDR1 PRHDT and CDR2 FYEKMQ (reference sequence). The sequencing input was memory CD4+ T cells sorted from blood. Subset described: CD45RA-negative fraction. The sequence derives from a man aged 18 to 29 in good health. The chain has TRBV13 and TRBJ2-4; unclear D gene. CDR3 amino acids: CASSLTKNIQYF. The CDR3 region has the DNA TGTGCCAGCAGCTTAACCAAAAACATTCAGTACTTC. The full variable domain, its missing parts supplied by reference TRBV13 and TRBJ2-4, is AAGVIQSPRHLIKEKRETATLKCYPIPRHDTVYWYQQGPGQDPQFLISFYEKMQSDKGSIPDRFSAQQFSDYHSELNMSSLELGDSALYFCASSLTKNIQYFGAGTRLSVL.